Listed here are 17 T cell receptor beta chains from one sample, sequenced in a study of glioma-infiltrating T cells after dendritic cell vaccination. This table comes from immunoSEQ multiplex PCR, and its TCRdb copy is limited to in-frame clones, with some not included. The sample has about 38,000 clones; roughly 79% are singletons. This specimen consisted of blood, obtained before dendritic cell vaccination. These receptors were collected from a human donor with glioblastoma.

The chain uses TRBV9 and TRBJ2-1; D is ambiguous. The V gene lost 3 bases and the J gene lost 0 bases, with 7 bases spanning the gap. The length of the CDR3 is 14 residues. Germline V gene lookup returns CDR1 SGDLS and CDR2 YYNGEE. The CDR3 region is CASSATASYNEQFF. The CDR3, as DNA: TGTGCCAGCAGCGCAACAGCCTCCTACAATGAGCAGTTCTTC.

The genes are TRBV2 and TRBJ1-1, with 7 bases identical to TRBD1. Germline CDR1 is SNHLY and CDR2 is FYNNEI. The V gene end was trimmed by 7 bases and the J gene end by 4 bases; junction bases not matched to a gene: 6. This CDR3 has 13 amino acids. The CDR3 nucleotides read TGTGCCAGCAATGCAGGGGGGACCACTGAAGCTTTCTTT. Encoded protein: CASNAGGTTEAFF.

This clone was seen once. V usage is TRBV6-4 and J usage is TRBJ1-2; 7 bases fit TRBD1. The CDR3 totals 15 residues. V lost 5 bases to trimming and J lost 4 bases; unmatched junction nucleotides: 10. Germline V lookup: CDR1 MRHNA, CDR2 SNTAGT. The CDR3 DNA sequence: TGTGCCAGCAGTATTAGACAGGGACTAGGCTATGGCTACACCTTC. Encoded protein: CASSIRQGLGYGYTF.

CDR3 nucleotide sequence: TGTGCCATCAGTGAGACAGGGGTCACCTACGAGCAGTACTTC. This codes for CAISETGVTYEQYF. V usage is TRBV10-3 and J usage is TRBJ2-7; 7 bases are a match to TRBD1. V lost 2 bases, J lost 2 bases, and 3 bases stayed unmatched. CDR1 is ENHRY and CDR2 is SYGVKD in the germline V gene. This CDR3 region has 14 residues.

This chain links TRBV4-2 with TRBJ2-5; 8 nucleotides match TRBD2. This CDR3 contains 18 residues. Unmatched junction bases numbered 12, after V lost 0 bases and J lost 3 bases. Germline V gene data show CDR1 as LGHNA and CDR2 as YNFKEQ. The CDR3 DNA reads as TGTGCCAGCAGCCAAGATTCGTGGGCGGGGGGTCAGAAAGAGACCCAGTACTTC. Protein product: CASSQDSWAGGQKETQYF.

The chain uses TRBV11-3 and TRBJ2-7, with D hard to call. There are 12 residues in the CDR3. Trimming took 5 bases from V and 0 from J, leaving 5 bases between them. Germline loops: CDR1 SGHNT, CDR2 YENEEA. The DNA for the CDR3 is TGTGCCAGCAGCCAGGACTCCTACGAGCAGTACTTC. This gives the protein CASSQDSYEQYF. Using reference TRBV11-3 and TRBJ2-7 for the parts outside the CDR3, the full variable domain is EAGVVQSPRYKIIEKKQPVAFWCNPISGHNTLYWYLQNLGQGPELLIRYENEEAVDDSQLPKDRFSAERLKGVDSTLKIQPAELGDSAVYLCASSQDSYEQYFGPGTRLTVT.

The chain employs TRBV7-3 and TRBJ2-7; 7 bases map to TRBD1. Germline lookup yields CDR1 SGHTA and CDR2 FQGTGA. V was clipped by 3 bases and J by 7 bases; unmatched bases: 9. The length of the CDR3 is 14 residues. CDR3 DNA: TGTGCCAGCAGCTTGTACAGGGGCTCTGGGGAGCAGTACTTC. Residues: CASSLYRGSGEQYF.

This chain joins TRBV4-3 and TRBJ2-1, with 8 bases fitting TRBD2. CDR1 is LGHNA, CDR2 YSLEER, per germline. The CDR3 covers 20 residues. The ends lost 4 bases at V and 0 bases at J; junction bases unmatched: 17. CDR3 sequence (DNA): TGCGCCAGCAGCCTCCGGACTAGCTCAACTAATCGACGCTCCTACAATGAGCAGTTCTTC. Residues: CASSLRTSSTNRRSYNEQFF.

The chain employs TRBV6-7 and TRBJ2-5; the D is unclear. TRBJ2-7 matches the DNA end more closely, so the J call is doubtful. TRBV6-7 has ORF status, its function being uncertain. CDR3 size: 11 residues. The CDR3 loop is CASNVEFEQYF. CDR3 DNA sequence: TGTGCCAGCAATGTCGAATTCGAGCAGTACTTC.

V gene TRBV30 combines with J gene TRBJ1-1; maybe TRBD1 (5 bases). V lost 4 bases, J lost 2 bases, and 20 bases lay in between. This CDR3 is built from 16 residues. Per germline, CDR1 GTSNPN and CDR2 SVGIG (reference sequence). This CDR3 is CAWTPIGMTVNTEAFF. The CDR3, as DNA: TGTGCCTGGACTCCGATTGGGATGACAGTAAACACTGAAGCTTTCTTT.

The chain recombines TRBV19 with TRBJ1-6; 8 positions match TRBD1. Trimming took 9 bases from V and 12 from J; bases not matched to a gene: 7. Germline V CDR1 and CDR2: LNHDA, SQIVND (reference sequence). This CDR3 has 12 residues. CDR3 in amino acids: CASGQGGVPLHF. CDR3 nucleotides: TGTGCCAGCGGACAGGGAGGGGTACCCCTCCACTTT.

The chain uses TRBV11-1 and TRBJ1-1, with TRBD1 identical over 8 bases. The germline gives CDR1 SGHAT, CDR2 FQDESV (reference sequence). J gave up 0 bases and V 5 bases, and 5 bases lay outside the gene matches. This CDR3 is 15 amino acids long. The CDR3 region has the DNA TGTGCCAGCAGCCCTGGACAGGGTGTGAACACTGAAGCTTTCTTT. Encoded protein: CASSPGQGVNTEAFF.

The chain has TRBV4-2 and TRBJ2-5; D call uncertain. The DNA end favors TRBJ2-7, so the J call may be wrong. The CDR3 is 13 residues long. CDR1 and CDR2 from the germline V gene are LGHNA and YNFKEQ. DNA for the CDR3: TGTGCCAGCAGCCAAGACGGCGGCTACGAGCAGTACTTC. Its translation is CASSQDGGYEQYF.

The chain combines TRBV25-1 with TRBJ2-1; 7 positions match TRBD1. J gave up 7 bases and V 2 bases, and 2 bases lay outside the gene matches. Germline CDR1 MGHDK, CDR2 SYGVNS. This CDR3 contains 13 residues. The CDR3 sequence: CASSEPDRNEQFF. In DNA form, the CDR3 reads TGTGCCAGCAGTGAACCGGACAGGAATGAGCAGTTCTTC.

The genes are TRBV5-4 and TRBJ2-1; 11 bases line up with TRBD2. V was pared by 1 base and J by 10 bases, with 7 bases of the junction left unmatched. Germline CDR1 reads SGHNT; CDR2 reads YYREEE (reference sequence). This CDR3 region has 15 residues. This CDR3 is CASSLNSGGAGEQFF. The CDR3 bases are TGTGCCAGCAGCTTGAATAGCGGGGGGGCCGGGGAGCAGTTCTTC.

V is TRBV7-9 and J is TRBJ1-6; 9 bases line up with TRBD1. The CDR3 sequence is 16 residues long. Germline V CDR1 and CDR2: SEHNR, FQNEAQ (reference sequence). V lost 4 bases, J lost 7 bases, and 8 bases stayed unmatched. As DNA, the CDR3 is TGTGCCAGCAGCTCCTCAGCTGGGACAGGGAATTCACCCCTCCACTTT. Its protein is CASSSSAGTGNSPLHF.

The J gene is TRBJ1-1, the V gene TRBV30; D perhaps matches TRBD1 (5 bases). Germline V gene sequence: CDR1 GTSNPN, CDR2 SVGIG (reference sequence). Trimming took off 4 bases at V and 7 bases at J, with 19 bases between the two ends. The CDR3 extends over 14 amino acids. The CDR3 spells CAWTSGLGGVEAFF. Here the CDR3 DNA reads TGTGCCTGGACCTCGGGCCTCGGGGGTGTTGAAGCTTTCTTT.